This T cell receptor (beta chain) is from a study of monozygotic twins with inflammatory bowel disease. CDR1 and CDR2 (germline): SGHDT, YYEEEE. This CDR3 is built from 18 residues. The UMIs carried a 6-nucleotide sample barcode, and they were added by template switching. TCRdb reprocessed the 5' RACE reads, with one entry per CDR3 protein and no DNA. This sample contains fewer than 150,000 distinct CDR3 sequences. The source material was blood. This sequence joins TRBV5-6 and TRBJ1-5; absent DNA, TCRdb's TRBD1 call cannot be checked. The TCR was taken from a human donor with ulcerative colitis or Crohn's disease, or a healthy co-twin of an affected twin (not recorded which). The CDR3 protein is CASSAGTGGIDLRQPQHF. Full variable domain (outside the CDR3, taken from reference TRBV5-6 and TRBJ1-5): DAGVTQSPTHLIKTRGQQVTLRCSPKSGHDTVSWYQQALGQGPQFIFQYYEEEERQRGNFPDRFSGHQFPNYSSELNVNALLLGDSALYLCASSAGTGGIDLRQPQHFGDGTRLSIL.